This T cell receptor (beta chain) comes out of a study of spatial heterogeneity in lung cancer. Trimming pared 1 base from V and 7 bases from J, leaving 16 bases between. Germline V gives CDR1 SGHTA, CDR2 FQGNSA. The CDR3 has 15 amino acids. TCRdb itself ran the 5' RACE reads through MiXCR, one entry per CDR3 protein. The data hold more than 45,000 distinct CDR3 sequences, with roughly 5.2% observed a single time. Time point in this sample: sample taken at primary tumor resection. Whole RNA, isolated from tumor, nontumor lung or frozen PBMC, was sequenced without prior sorting. The chain employs TRBV7-2 and TRBJ2-5; D remains unclear. The clonotype comes from a male donor with early-stage non-small cell lung cancer. The specimen was PBMCs, collected at surgery. The CDR3 sequence is CASSLDRQRLGTQYF. CDR3 DNA: TGTGCCAGCAGCTTAGACCGTCAGCGCCTGGGGACCCAGTACTTC.